The next 32 T cell receptor beta chains were all read from a single sample in a study of blood T cell repertoires in COVID-19. The protocol was immunoSEQ multiplex PCR, while the TCRdb copy is restricted to in-frame clones and leaves out a portion. Seen here are 250,000 to 350,000 clones, approximately 90% observed once, and the top ten hold 2% to 2.5%. The sample consisted of peripheral blood. These receptors all come from a woman between 50 and 59 years old who had recovered from COVID-19.

V gene TRBV7-3 combines with J gene TRBJ2-1, with 10 nucleotides matching TRBD2. After removal of 0 bases from V and 8 bases from J, the junction contained 4 bases not matched to a gene. Germline-derived CDR1 and CDR2 are SGHTA and FQGTGA. CDR3 length equals 15 residues. CDR3 sequence reads: CASSLTGLAGDEQFF. The CDR3, as DNA: TGTGCCAGCAGCTTAACTGGTCTAGCGGGAGATGAGCAGTTCTTC.

The chain links TRBV19 to TRBJ2-5; 7 bases are shared with TRBD1. CDR3 length: 15 residues. V dropped 4 bases and J dropped 2; count of bases not matched to a gene: 7. The germline V gene encodes CDR1 LNHDA and CDR2 SQIVND (reference sequence). For the CDR3, the DNA is TGTGCCAGTAGTAACCCCGGACAGGTACAAGAGACCCAGTACTTC. Its protein product is CASSNPGQVQETQYF. The full variable domain, completed using reference TRBV19 and TRBJ2-5, is DGGITQSPKYLFRKEGQNVTLSCEQNLNHDAMYWYRQDPGQGLRLIYYSQIVNDFQKGDIAEGYSVSREKKESFPLTVTSAQKNPTAFYLCASSNPGQVQETQYFGPGTRLLVL.

This chain joins TRBV19 and TRBJ1-2; D not certain. Trimming removed 0 bases from V and 1 base from J, with 18 bases in between. This CDR3 has 18 amino acids. Per germline, CDR1 LNHDA and CDR2 SQIVND (reference sequence). The DNA of the CDR3 is TGTGCCAGTAGTATAGATCACGAGGGTTTCGGCTTTAACTATGGCTACACCTTC. Amino acid sequence: CASSIDHEGFGFNYGYTF.

The gene calls are TRBV5-1 and TRBJ2-3; 10 nucleotides agree with TRBD2. Germline trimming cut 5 bases from V and 0 bases from J; bases unmatched to any gene: 3. The length of the CDR3 is 15 residues. Per germline, CDR1 SGHRS and CDR2 YFSETQ. For the CDR3, the DNA is TGCGCCAGCAGGGGACTAGCGATCAGCACAGATACGCAGTATTTT. This sequence encodes CASRGLAISTDTQYF.

This clone was seen only once. V and J are TRBV7-2 and TRBJ2-1; tentative D call: TRBD1 (6 bases). The CDR3 loop spans 14 amino acids. CDR1 and CDR2 from the germline V gene are SGHTA and FQGNSA. Trimming pared 5 bases from V and 3 bases from J, leaving 11 bases between. The CDR3 is CASSLDRNYNEQFF. CDR3 nucleotide sequence: TGTGCCAGCAGCCTCGACAGGAACTACAATGAGCAGTTCTTC.

The chain carries TRBV25-1 and TRBJ1-1; 10 nucleotides agree with TRBD1. This CDR3 has 15 residues. The germline V gene encodes CDR1 MGHDK and CDR2 SYGVNS. The trim removed 6 bases at V and 3 bases at J, leaving 7 bases unmatched. The CDR3, as DNA: TGTGCCAGCAGGGCCTGGACAGGGGGGCACACTGAAGCTTTCTTT. Its translation is CASRAWTGGHTEAFF.

This rearrangement joins TRBV2 to TRBJ1-2, with unresolved D. V lost 2 bases to trimming and J lost 2 bases, with 12 bases between them. Germline-derived CDR1 and CDR2 are SNHLY and FYNNEI. The CDR3 extends over 15 amino acids. The CDR3 sequence: CASSEIPGGNYGYTF. The CDR3 DNA reads as TGTGCCAGCAGTGAAATCCCTGGAGGGAACTATGGCTACACCTTC.

The chain employs TRBV4-1 and TRBJ2-7, with D maybe TRBD2 (6 bases). Trimming removed 0 bases from V and 5 bases from J, with 17 bases in between. This CDR3 has 16 amino acids. CDR1 and CDR2 from the germline V gene are MGHRA and YSYEKL. Here the CDR3 reads CASSQDPGIPSDEQYF. The CDR3 coding sequence is TGCGCCAGCAGCCAAGATCCGGGGATCCCTAGCGACGAGCAGTACTTC.

V usage is TRBV11-2 and J usage is TRBJ2-5; TRBD1 agrees at 10 bases. The junction had 10 bases not matched to a gene; V was cut back by 7 bases and J by 5 bases. The CDR3 is made up of 15 amino acids. Germline assignment: CDR1 SGHAT and CDR2 FQNNGV. CDR3 nucleotides: TGTGCCAGCATCCTAGACAGGGGGCAGTGGGAGACCCAGTACTTC. Its protein is CASILDRGQWETQYF.

The chain joins TRBV5-1 to TRBJ2-1; 8 bases line up with TRBD1. The V gene end was trimmed by 4 bases and the J gene end by 1 base; junction bases not matched to a gene: 4. The CDR3 totals 15 residues. CDR1 SGHRS and CDR2 YFSETQ come from the germline V gene. CDR3 protein: CASSAGGGSYNEQFF. CDR3 DNA: TGCGCCAGCAGCGCAGGGGGCGGGTCCTACAATGAGCAGTTCTTC.

The J gene is TRBJ1-5, the V gene TRBV6-6; a weak D match, TRBD1 (5 bases). The CDR3 contains 13 residues. Germline CDR1 and CDR2: MNHNY and SVGAGI (reference sequence). With 7 bases removed from V and 5 bases from J, the gap between germline ends came to 12 bases. This CDR3 reads CASIPWGDQPQHF. CDR3 DNA: TGTGCCAGCATCCCTTGGGGGGATCAGCCCCAGCATTTT.

This chain uses TRBV19 with TRBJ1-2; 8 nucleotides match TRBD1. V dropped 6 bases and J dropped 6; count of bases not matched to a gene: 6. The CDR3 is 13 residues long. Germline values: CDR1 LNHDA, CDR2 SQIVND (reference sequence). The CDR3 coding sequence is TGTGCCAGTAGCGACAGGGGAAGCGATGGCTACACCTTC. As protein: CASSDRGSDGYTF.

Points on this clone: The junction does not match germline at one end; this may be a read error. CDR3 protein: CASSLRTDTEAFF. The DNA of the CDR3 is TGTGCCAGCAGTCTAAGGACGGACACCGAAGCTTTCTTT. V is TRBV28 and J is TRBJ1-1, with D tentatively TRBD1 (5 bases). The V gene's germline CDR1 is MDHEN and CDR2 SYDVKM. The CDR3 loop spans 13 amino acids.

The chain uses TRBV7-3 and TRBJ2-5; tentatively, D is TRBD2 (6 bases). The CDR3 is 15 amino acids. V lost 2 bases and J lost 4, with 14 bases in between. Per the germline V gene, CDR1 is SGHTA and CDR2 is FQGTGA. The CDR3 bases are TGTGCCAGCAGCTTAGATGGGCAGGGAGGAGAGACCCAGTACTTC. Encoded protein: CASSLDGQGGETQYF.

The chain has TRBV7-9 and TRBJ2-7, with TRBD2 matching over 12 bases. The ends lost 5 bases at V and 2 bases at J; junction bases unmatched: 7. CDR1 SEHNR and CDR2 FQNEAQ come from the germline V gene (reference sequence). The CDR3 has 16 amino acids. The CDR3 sequence is CASSPPSGGGTYEQYF. CDR3 sequence (DNA): TGTGCCAGCAGCCCCCCTAGCGGGGGGGGAACCTACGAGCAGTACTTC.

This rearrangement joins TRBV28 to TRBJ2-7; weak D call: TRBD1 (5 bases). V was trimmed by 7 bases and J by 1 base, leaving 20 bases between them. Germline V lookup: CDR1 MDHEN, CDR2 SYDVKM. This CDR3 contains 16 residues. The CDR3: CASTSLGTTVSYEQYF. The CDR3 DNA follows: TGTGCCAGCACTAGTTTGGGAACGACAGTGTCCTACGAGCAGTACTTC.

This clone was counted a few times. The chain carries TRBV28 and TRBJ2-6; maybe TRBD1 (5 bases). Germline CDR1 MDHEN, CDR2 SYDVKM. The ends were cut back, 4 bases at V and 4 bases at J, with 11 bases in the middle. This CDR3 comprises 15 residues. CDR3 coding DNA: TGTGCCAGCAGTTACTACAGGTCCGGGGCCAACGTCCTGACTTTC. It codes for CASSYYRSGANVLTF.

The genes are TRBV4-2 and TRBJ2-2; perhaps TRBD2 as D (6 bases). The CDR3 length is 15 residues. Germline V gene data show CDR1 as LGHNA and CDR2 as YNFKEQ. The V and J ends lost 1 base and 7 bases respectively, with 13 bases between them. The CDR3 sequence: CASSQVGGRGGELFF. In nucleotides, the CDR3 is TGTGCCAGCAGCCAAGTAGGAGGGCGGGGCGGGGAGCTGTTTTTT.

The rearrangement links TRBV3-1 (or the pseudogene TRBV3-2) to TRBJ2-5; TRBD2 matches at 11 bases. CDR1 is LGHDT, CDR2 YNNKEL, per germline (reference sequence). V lost 3 bases, J lost 6 bases, and 12 bases stayed unmatched. The CDR3 has 17 amino acids. CDR3 nucleotides: TGTGCCAGCAGCCACGCAGCTGGGACTAGCGGTCAGAAGACCCAGTACTTC. This gives the protein CASSHAAGTSGQKTQYF.

The chain is built from TRBV6-1 and TRBJ2-7, with D tentatively TRBD1 (6 bases). Germline V CDR1 and CDR2: MNHNS, SASEGT. The CDR3 loop spans 15 amino acids. The V end lost 2 bases, the J end lost 1 base, and 12 bases lay between the germline ends. This CDR3 reads CASSELYGTSYEQYF. The CDR3 bases are TGTGCCAGCAGTGAATTATACGGGACATCCTACGAGCAGTACTTC.

The J gene is TRBJ2-7, the V gene TRBV6-5; tentatively, D is TRBD1 (5 bases). The V and J ends lost 5 bases and 5 bases respectively, with 13 bases between them. Germline V gene lookup returns CDR1 MNHEY and CDR2 SVGAGI. The CDR3 has 13 residues. As DNA, the CDR3 is TGTGCCAGCAGTCCCCAGGGCAAGAACGAGCAGTACTTC. Residues: CASSPQGKNEQYF.

CDR3 in DNA: TGTGCCAGCAGTTACAGTCTAAGGGGGTTCGGGCAGCCCCAGCATTTT. Its translation: CASSYSLRGFGQPQHF. The chain carries TRBV6-2 or TRBV6-3 and TRBJ1-5, with a possible D match to TRBD1 (6 bases). CDR1 MNHEY and CDR2 SVGEGT come from the germline V gene. The V gene lost 2 bases and the J gene lost 7 bases, with 18 bases spanning the gap. CDR3 length: 16 amino acids.

This chain connects TRBV6-5 to TRBJ2-2, with 12 bases identical to TRBD2. Losses at the gene ends were 7 bases for V and 6 bases for J; bases not matched to a gene: 6. This CDR3 region has 15 residues. Germline CDR1 and CDR2: MNHEY and SVGAGI. The CDR3 loop reads CASIRLAGVAGELFF. The CDR3 region has the DNA TGTGCCAGCATTCGACTAGCGGGAGTTGCCGGGGAGCTGTTTTTT.

J is TRBJ1-4 and V is TRBV30; weak D call: TRBD1 (5 bases). The CDR3 spans 13 residues. With 4 bases removed from V and 3 bases from J, the gap between germline ends came to 9 bases. The germline V gene encodes CDR1 GTSNPN and CDR2 SVGIG (reference sequence). The CDR3 DNA follows: TGTGCCTGGAACGGGGGTTCTAATGAAAAACTGTTTTTT. As protein: CAWNGGSNEKLFF.

This chain connects TRBV6-2 or TRBV6-3 to TRBJ2-7; the D gene is possibly TRBD2 (5 bases). With 6 bases removed from V and 4 bases from J, the gap between germline ends came to 22 bases. Germline-derived CDR1 and CDR2 are MNHEY and SVGEGT. The CDR3 contains 16 residues. CDR3 bases: TGTGCCAGCAGCCCGGGCTTGGGAGCATCTAAGTACGAGCAGTACTTC. Its protein is CASSPGLGASKYEQYF.

The chain links TRBV7-8 to TRBJ1-2; 7 bases line up with TRBD1. CDR3 size: 15 residues. V shed 3 bases, J shed 3 bases, and the junction held 7 bases outside the gene matches. Germline V gene lookup returns CDR1 SGHVS and CDR2 FQNEAQ. The CDR3, as DNA: TGTGCCAGCAGCTTGGGCGGGACAGCGGACTATGGCTACACCTTC. It yields the protein CASSLGGTADYGYTF.

In nucleotides, the CDR3 is TGTGCTAGTGGTTCAATAACAGGAGTGGTCTACGAGCAGTACTTC. The encoded protein is CASGSITGVVYEQYF. The chain uses TRBV12-5 and TRBJ2-7; maybe TRBD1 (5 bases). This CDR3 is built from 15 residues. V lost 4 bases to trimming and J lost 3 bases, with 16 bases between them. CDR1 is LGHNT, CDR2 FRNRAP, per germline.

This chain links TRBV5-1 with TRBJ2-7; a weak D match, TRBD1 (5 bases). This CDR3 spans 13 amino acids. The germline V gene has CDR1 SGHRS and CDR2 YFSETQ. Trimming pared 2 bases from V and 3 bases from J, leaving 9 bases between. The CDR3 sequence: CASSFSQGYEQYF. The CDR3 DNA reads TGCGCCAGCAGCTTTAGCCAGGGCTACGAGCAGTACTTC.

The chain is built from TRBV11-2 and TRBJ2-7; 9 bases map to TRBD1. Germline assignment: CDR1 SGHAT and CDR2 FQNNGV. V shed 10 bases and J 4 bases; nucleotides not matched to a gene: 11. This CDR3 comprises 14 residues. The CDR3 loop reads CATTSGTGRYEQYF. CDR3 nucleotide sequence: TGTGCCACGACGAGCGGGACAGGGAGGTACGAGCAGTACTTC.

This clone was seen just once. At one of its ends the junction is not consistent with the germline gene, which may arise from a read error. The J gene is TRBJ2-1, the V gene TRBV5-4; 10 bases align to TRBD1. The CDR3 length is 16 residues. Germline V gene lookup returns CDR1 SGHNT and CDR2 YYREEE (reference sequence). This CDR3 is CASSFNGDRGAREQFF. CDR3 DNA: TGTGCCAGCAGCTTCAATGGGGACAGGGGTGCTAGGGAGCAATTCTTC.

V and J are TRBV4-3 and TRBJ1-2; 8 nucleotides agree with TRBD1. Germline assignment: CDR1 LGHNA and CDR2 YSLEER. This CDR3 has 16 amino acids. V was clipped by 1 base and J by 4 bases; unmatched bases: 8. The CDR3 is CASSQASQGARYGYTF. As DNA, the CDR3 is TGCGCCAGCAGCCAAGCCAGCCAGGGGGCCCGCTATGGCTACACCTTC.

The chain has TRBV30 and TRBJ1-1; 8 nucleotides line up with TRBD1. Germline V lookup: CDR1 GTSNPN, CDR2 SVGIG (reference sequence). The length of the CDR3 is 13 residues. The J segment lost 6 bases and the V segment lost 8 bases, leaving 11 bases of the junction unmatched. As DNA, the CDR3 is TGTGCCAGCCACAGGGGGTTAAGGGCTGAAGCTTTCTTT. Translated, it gives CASHRGLRAEAFF.